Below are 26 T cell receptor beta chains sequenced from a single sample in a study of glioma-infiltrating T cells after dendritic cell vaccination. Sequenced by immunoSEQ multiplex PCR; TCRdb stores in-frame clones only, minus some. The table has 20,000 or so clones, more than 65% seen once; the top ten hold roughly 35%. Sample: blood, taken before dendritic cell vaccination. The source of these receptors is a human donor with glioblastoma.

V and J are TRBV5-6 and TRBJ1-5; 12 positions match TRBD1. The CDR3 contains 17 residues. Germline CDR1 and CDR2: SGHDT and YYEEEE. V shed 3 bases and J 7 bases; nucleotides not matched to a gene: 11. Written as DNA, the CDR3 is TGTGCCAGCAGCTCAGCCCGGGACAGGGGGCTCGGCCAGCCCCAGCATTTT. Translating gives CASSSARDRGLGQPQHF.

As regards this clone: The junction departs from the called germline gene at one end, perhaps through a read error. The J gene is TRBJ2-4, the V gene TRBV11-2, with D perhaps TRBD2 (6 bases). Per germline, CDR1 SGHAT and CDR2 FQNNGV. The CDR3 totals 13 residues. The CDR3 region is CASSLGTGERVNF. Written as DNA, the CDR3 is TGTGCCAGCAGCTTAGGGACGGGAGAGAGGGTTAACTTC.

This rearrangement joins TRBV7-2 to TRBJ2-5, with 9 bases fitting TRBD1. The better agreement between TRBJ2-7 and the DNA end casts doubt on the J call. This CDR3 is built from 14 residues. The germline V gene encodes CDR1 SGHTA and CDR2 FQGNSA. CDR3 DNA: TGTGCCAGCAGCTCGGGACAGGGATTCTACGAGCAGTACTTC. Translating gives CASSSGQGFYEQYF.

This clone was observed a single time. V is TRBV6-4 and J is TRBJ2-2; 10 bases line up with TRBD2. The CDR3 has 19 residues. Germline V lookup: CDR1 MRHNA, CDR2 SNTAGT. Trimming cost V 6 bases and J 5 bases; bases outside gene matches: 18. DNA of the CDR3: TGTGCCAGCAGCCTACCGCCGGGACTAGCGTCCTATAGGACCGGGGAGCTGTTTTTT. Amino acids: CASSLPPGLASYRTGELFF.

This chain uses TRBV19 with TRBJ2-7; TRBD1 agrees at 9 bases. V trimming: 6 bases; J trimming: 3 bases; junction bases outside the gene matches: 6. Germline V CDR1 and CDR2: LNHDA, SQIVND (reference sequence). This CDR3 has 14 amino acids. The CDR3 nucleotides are TGTGCCAGTAGCGCCGGGACAGGGAGCTACGAGCAGTACTTC. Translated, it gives CASSAGTGSYEQYF.

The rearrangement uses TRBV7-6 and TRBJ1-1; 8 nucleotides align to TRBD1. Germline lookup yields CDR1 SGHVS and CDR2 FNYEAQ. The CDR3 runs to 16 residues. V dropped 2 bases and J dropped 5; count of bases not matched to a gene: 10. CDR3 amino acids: CASSLRGAGGGTEAFF. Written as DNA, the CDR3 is TGTGCCAGCAGCTTAAGGGGGGCAGGGGGCGGTACTGAAGCTTTCTTT.

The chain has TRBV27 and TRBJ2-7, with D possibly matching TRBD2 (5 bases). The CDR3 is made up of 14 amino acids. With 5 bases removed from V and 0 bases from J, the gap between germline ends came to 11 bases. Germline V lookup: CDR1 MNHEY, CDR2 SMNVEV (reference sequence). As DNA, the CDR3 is TGTGCCAGCAGTATTAGCGAGATCTCCTACGAGCAGTACTTC. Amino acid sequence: CASSISEISYEQYF.

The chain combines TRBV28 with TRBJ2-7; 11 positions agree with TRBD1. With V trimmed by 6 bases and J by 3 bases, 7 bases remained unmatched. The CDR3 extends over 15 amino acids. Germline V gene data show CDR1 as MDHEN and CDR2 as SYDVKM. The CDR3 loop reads CASRSTGTGGYEQYF. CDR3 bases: TGTGCCAGCAGATCCACCGGGACAGGGGGCTACGAGCAGTACTTC.

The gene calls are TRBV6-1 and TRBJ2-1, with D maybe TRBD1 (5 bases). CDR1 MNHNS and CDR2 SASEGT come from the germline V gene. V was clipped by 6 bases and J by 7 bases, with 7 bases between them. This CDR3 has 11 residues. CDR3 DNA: TGTGCCAGCAGACAGGTTAATGAGCAGTTCTTC. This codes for CASRQVNEQFF.

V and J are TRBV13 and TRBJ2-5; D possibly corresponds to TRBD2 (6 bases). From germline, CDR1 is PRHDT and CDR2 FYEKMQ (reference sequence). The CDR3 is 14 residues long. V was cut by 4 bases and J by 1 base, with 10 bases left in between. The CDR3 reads CASSSERAQETQYF. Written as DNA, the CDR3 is TGTGCCAGCAGCTCCGAGCGGGCCCAAGAGACCCAGTACTTC.

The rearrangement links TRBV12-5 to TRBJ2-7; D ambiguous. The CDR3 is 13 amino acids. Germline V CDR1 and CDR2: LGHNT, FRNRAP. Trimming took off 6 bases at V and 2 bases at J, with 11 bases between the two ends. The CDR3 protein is CASGRIQTYEQYF. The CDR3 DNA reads TGTGCTAGTGGGAGAATACAGACCTACGAGCAGTACTTC.

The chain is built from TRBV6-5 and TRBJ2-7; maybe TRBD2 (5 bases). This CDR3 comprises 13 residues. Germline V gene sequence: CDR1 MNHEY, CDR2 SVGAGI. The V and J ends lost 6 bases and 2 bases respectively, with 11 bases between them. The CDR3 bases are TGTGCCAGCAGGAGCCTAGCCCCCTACGAGCAGTACTTC. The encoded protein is CASRSLAPYEQYF.

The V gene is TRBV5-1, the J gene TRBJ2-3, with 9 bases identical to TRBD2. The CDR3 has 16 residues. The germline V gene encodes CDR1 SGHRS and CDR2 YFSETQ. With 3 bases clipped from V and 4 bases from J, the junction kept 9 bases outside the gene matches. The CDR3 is CASSWGLAGAADTQYF. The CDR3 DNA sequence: TGCGCCAGCAGCTGGGGTTTAGCGGGAGCAGCAGATACGCAGTATTTT. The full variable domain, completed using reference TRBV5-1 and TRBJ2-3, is KAGVTQTPRYLIKTRGQQVTLSCSPISGHRSVSWYQQTPGQGLQFLFEYFSETQRNKGNFPGRFSGRQFSNSRSEMNVSTLELGDSALYLCASSWGLAGAADTQYFGPGTRLTVL.

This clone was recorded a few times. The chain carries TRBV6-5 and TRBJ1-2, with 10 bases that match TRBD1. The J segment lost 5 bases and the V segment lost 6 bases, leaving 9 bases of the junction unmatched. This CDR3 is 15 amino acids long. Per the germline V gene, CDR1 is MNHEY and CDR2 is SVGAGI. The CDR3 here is CASSRPGTGVYGYTF. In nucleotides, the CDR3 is TGTGCCAGCAGCCGCCCAGGGACAGGGGTGTATGGCTACACCTTC.

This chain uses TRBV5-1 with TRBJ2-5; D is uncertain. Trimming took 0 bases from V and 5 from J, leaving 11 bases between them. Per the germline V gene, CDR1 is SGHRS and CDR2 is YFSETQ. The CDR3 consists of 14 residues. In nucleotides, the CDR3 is TGCGCCAGCAGCTTGGACTACGGAGTTGAGACCCAGTACTTC. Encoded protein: CASSLDYGVETQYF.

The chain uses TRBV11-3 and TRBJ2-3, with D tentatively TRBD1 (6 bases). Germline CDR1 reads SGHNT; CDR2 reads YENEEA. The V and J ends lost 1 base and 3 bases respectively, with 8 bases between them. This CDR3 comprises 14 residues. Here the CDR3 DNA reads TGTGCCAGCAGCTTAGTGGGGGCAACAGATACGCAGTATTTT. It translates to CASSLVGATDTQYF. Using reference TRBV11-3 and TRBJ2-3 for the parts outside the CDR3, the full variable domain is EAGVVQSPRYKIIEKKQPVAFWCNPISGHNTLYWYLQNLGQGPELLIRYENEEAVDDSQLPKDRFSAERLKGVDSTLKIQPAELGDSAVYLCASSLVGATDTQYFGPGTRLTVL.

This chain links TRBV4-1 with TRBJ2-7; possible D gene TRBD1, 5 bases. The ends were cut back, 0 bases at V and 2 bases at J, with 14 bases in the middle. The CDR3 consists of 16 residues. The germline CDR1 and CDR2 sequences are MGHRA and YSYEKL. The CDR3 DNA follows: TGCGCCAGCAGCCAAGAGTTCGACAGCCTTCCCTACGAGCAGTACTTC. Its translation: CASSQEFDSLPYEQYF.

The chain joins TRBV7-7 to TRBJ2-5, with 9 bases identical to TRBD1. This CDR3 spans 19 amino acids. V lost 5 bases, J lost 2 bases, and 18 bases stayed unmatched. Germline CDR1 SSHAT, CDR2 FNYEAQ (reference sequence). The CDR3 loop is CASSPVPGQGAGEQETQYF. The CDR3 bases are TGTGCCAGCAGCCCCGTCCCGGGACAGGGAGCGGGCGAACAAGAGACCCAGTACTTC.

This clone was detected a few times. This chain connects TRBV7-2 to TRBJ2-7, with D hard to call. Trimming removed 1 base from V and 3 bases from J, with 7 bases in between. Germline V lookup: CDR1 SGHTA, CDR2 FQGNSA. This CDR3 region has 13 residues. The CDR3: CASSLVPGYEQYF. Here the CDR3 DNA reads TGTGCCAGCAGCTTAGTCCCGGGCTACGAGCAGTACTTC.

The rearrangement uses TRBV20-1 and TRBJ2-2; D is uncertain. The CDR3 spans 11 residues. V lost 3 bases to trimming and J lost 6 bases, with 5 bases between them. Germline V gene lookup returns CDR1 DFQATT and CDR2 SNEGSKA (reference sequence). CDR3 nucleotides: TGCAGTGCTAGTATGTCCGGGGAGCTGTTTTTT. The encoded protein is CSASMSGELFF.

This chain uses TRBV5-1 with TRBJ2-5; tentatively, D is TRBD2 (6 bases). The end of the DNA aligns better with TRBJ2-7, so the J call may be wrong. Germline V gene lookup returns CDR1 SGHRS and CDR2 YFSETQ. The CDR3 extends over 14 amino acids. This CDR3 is CASSRDSLSYEQYF. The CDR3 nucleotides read TGCGCCAGCAGCCGGGACTCGCTCTCCTACGAGCAGTACTTC.

The chain's CDR3 is CASSHPGTSGTEQFF. The CDR3 nucleotides are TGTGCCAGCAGCCACCCGGGGACTAGCGGGACAGAGCAGTTCTTC. The gene calls are TRBV4-2 and TRBJ2-1; 13 bases are a match to TRBD2. The CDR3 length is 15 residues. The ends lost 3 bases at V and 10 bases at J; junction bases unmatched: 6. Germline CDR1 LGHNA, CDR2 YNFKEQ.

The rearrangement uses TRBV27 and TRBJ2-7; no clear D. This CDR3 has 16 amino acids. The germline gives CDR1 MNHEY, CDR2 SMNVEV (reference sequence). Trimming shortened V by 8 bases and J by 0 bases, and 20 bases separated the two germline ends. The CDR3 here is CASAEFSGYSSYEQYF. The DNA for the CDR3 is TGTGCCAGCGCCGAGTTTAGTGGTTATAGCTCCTACGAGCAGTACTTC.

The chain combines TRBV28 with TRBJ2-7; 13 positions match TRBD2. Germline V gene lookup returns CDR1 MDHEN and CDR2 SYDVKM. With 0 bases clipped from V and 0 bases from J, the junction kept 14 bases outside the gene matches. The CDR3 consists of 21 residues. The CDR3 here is CASSLWFRGGLAGMSSYEQYF. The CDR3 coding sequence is TGTGCCAGCAGTTTATGGTTTAGGGGGGGACTAGCGGGGATGAGCTCCTACGAGCAGTACTTC. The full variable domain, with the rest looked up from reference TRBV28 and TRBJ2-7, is DVKVTQSSRYLVKRTGEKVFLECVQDMDHENMFWYRQDPGLGLRLIYFSYDVKMKEKGDIPEGYSVSREKKERFSLILESASTNQTSMYLCASSLWFRGGLAGMSSYEQYFGPGTRLTVT.

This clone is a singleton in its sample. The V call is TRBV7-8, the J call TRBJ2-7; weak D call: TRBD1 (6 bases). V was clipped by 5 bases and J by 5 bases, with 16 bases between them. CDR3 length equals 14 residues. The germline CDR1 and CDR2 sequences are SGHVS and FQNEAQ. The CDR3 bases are TGTGCCAGCAGCCAAAACAGGGCCTCTAACGAGCAGTACTTC. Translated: CASSQNRASNEQYF.

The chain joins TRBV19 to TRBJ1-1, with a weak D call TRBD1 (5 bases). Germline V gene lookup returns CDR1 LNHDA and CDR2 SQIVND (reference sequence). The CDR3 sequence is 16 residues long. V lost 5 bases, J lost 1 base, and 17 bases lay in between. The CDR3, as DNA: TGTGCCAGTAGTGCGCATGGAAGACAGACGAACACTGAAGCTTTCTTT. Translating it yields CASSAHGRQTNTEAFF.